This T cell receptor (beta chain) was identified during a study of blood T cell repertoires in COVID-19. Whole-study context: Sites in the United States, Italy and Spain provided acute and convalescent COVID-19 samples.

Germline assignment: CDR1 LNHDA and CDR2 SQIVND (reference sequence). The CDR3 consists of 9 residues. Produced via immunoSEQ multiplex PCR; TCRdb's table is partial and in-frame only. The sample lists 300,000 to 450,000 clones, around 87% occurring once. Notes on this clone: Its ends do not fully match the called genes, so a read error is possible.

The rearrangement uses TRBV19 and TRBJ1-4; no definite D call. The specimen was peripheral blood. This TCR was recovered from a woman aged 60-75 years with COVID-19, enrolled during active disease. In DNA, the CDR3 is TGTGCCAGGGGGAGGTCGTGCGTTTTT. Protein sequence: CARGRSCVF.